The 10 T cell receptor beta chains given below trace back to one sample, sequenced in a study of spatial heterogeneity in lung cancer. Via MiXCR, TCRdb re-called the 5' RACE reads, giving one row per CDR3 protein. Of under 80,000 distinct CDR3 sequences in the sample, roughly 6.6% were seen once. Described time point: sample taken at primary tumor resection. The sample consisted of PBMCs, taken at surgery. These receptors were taken from a female donor with early-stage non-small cell lung cancer.

The table lists this clonotype with a few counts. V and J are TRBV5-4 and TRBJ1-5; D is perhaps TRBD1 (6 bases). The CDR3 totals 13 residues. Germline CDR1 is SGHNT and CDR2 is YYREEE (reference sequence). Trimming cost V 0 bases and J 6 bases, with 7 bases left between them. CDR3 sequence: CASSLDRAQPQHF. The DNA of the CDR3 is TGTGCCAGCAGCTTGGACAGGGCTCAGCCCCAGCATTTT.

In its sample, this clonotype was seen many times. The V call is TRBV13, the J call TRBJ2-2, with D unclear. The germline gives CDR1 PRHDT, CDR2 FYEKMQ (reference sequence). V lost 0 bases and J lost 6, with 5 bases in between. This CDR3 has 13 amino acids. The CDR3 DNA reads TGTGCCAGCAGCTTAGGCCTGGCCGGGGAGCTGTTTTTT. Protein product: CASSLGLAGELFF.

This clonotype was detected ten times or more. The J gene is TRBJ2-7, the V gene TRBV6-2 or TRBV6-3, with D uncertain. Trimming took off 10 bases at V and 4 bases at J, with 20 bases between the two ends. In germline, CDR1 is MNHEY, CDR2 SVGEGT. CDR3 length: 14 residues. The CDR3 region is CATNGPHRSYEQYF. The CDR3 DNA reads TGTGCCACCAACGGGCCCCACCGGAGTTACGAGCAGTACTTC.

The table lists this clonotype with many counts. This chain joins TRBV4-2 and TRBJ1-1; D uncertain. The CDR3 sequence is 16 residues long. Germline assignment: CDR1 LGHNA and CDR2 YNFKEQ. The V and J ends lost 5 bases and 5 bases respectively, with 21 bases between them. The CDR3 protein is CASSEKVKGGNTEAFF. The CDR3 DNA is TGTGCCAGCAGCGAAAAGGTAAAGGGAGGTAATACTGAAGCTTTCTTT.

The sample holds many counts of this clonotype. V and J are TRBV20-1 and TRBJ1-1, with D maybe TRBD1 (5 bases). With 1 base removed from V and 5 bases from J, the gap between germline ends came to 26 bases. Germline CDR1 reads DFQATT; CDR2 reads SNEGSKA (reference sequence). The CDR3 consists of 18 residues. The CDR3 DNA reads as TGCAGTGCTAGAGTAAGGGGTTTAGACCCCTTTTGGGGGACTGAAGCTTTCTTT. Its protein product is CSARVRGLDPFWGTEAFF.

The gene calls are TRBV2 and TRBJ2-2; D not certain. CDR3 size: 16 residues. Trimming pared 0 bases from V and 4 bases from J, leaving 12 bases between. CDR1 is SNHLY and CDR2 is FYNNEI in the germline V gene. The CDR3 region is CASSEAGTVSTGELFF. CDR3 DNA sequence: TGTGCCAGCAGTGAAGCCGGCACTGTAAGCACCGGGGAGCTGTTTTTT.

Many counts were recorded for this clonotype. J is TRBJ2-2 and V is TRBV29-1; D is possibly TRBD1 (6 bases). The CDR3 covers 12 residues. Germline V CDR1 and CDR2: SQVTM, ANQGSEA. The ends were cut back, 7 bases at V and 6 bases at J, with 12 bases in the middle. CDR3 nucleotide sequence: TGCAGCGGAACAGGGTACGCCGGGGAGCTGTTTTTT. As protein: CSGTGYAGELFF.

The table lists this clonotype with a few counts. This chain uses TRBV6-5 with TRBJ1-6; 9 nucleotides align to TRBD1. This CDR3 comprises 21 residues. Per the germline V gene, CDR1 is MNHEY and CDR2 is SVGAGI. The V gene end was trimmed by 2 bases and the J gene end by 9 bases; junction bases not matched to a gene: 23. CDR3 residues: CASSYRTPGQGRASSGSPLHF. In DNA, the CDR3 is TGTGCCAGCAGTTACCGAACCCCGGGACAGGGAAGGGCTAGTTCGGGTTCACCCCTCCACTTT.

This clonotype was picked up many times. The chain carries TRBV12-3 or TRBV12-4 and TRBJ1-2, with 9 positions matching TRBD1. V shed 8 bases, J shed 7 bases, and the junction held 20 bases outside the gene matches. The CDR3 runs to 17 residues. The CDR3 region is CASHAFGDRASGIGYTF. The CDR3 coding sequence is TGTGCCAGCCACGCCTTCGGGGACAGGGCAAGTGGGATTGGCTACACCTTC.

This clonotype was seen repeatedly, ten times or more. The rearrangement links TRBV5-5 to TRBJ2-1, with D possibly being TRBD1 (5 bases). Germline V gives CDR1 SGHKS, CDR2 YYEKEE (reference sequence). V lost 4 bases, J lost 7 bases, and 12 bases lay in between. This CDR3 has 13 amino acids. The CDR3 bases are TGTGCCAGCAGCCCCTGGACAAGGAATGAGCAGTTCTTC. It specifies CASSPWTRNEQFF.